Here is one T cell receptor (beta chain) with its context. Antigen: not known. The CDR3 extends over 13 amino acids. In germline, CDR1 is SGHTA, CDR2 FQGNSA. The data were taken from a study of CXCR3-negative and CXCR3-positive naive CD8 T cells. Study-wide results and limits: Compared with CXCR3-negative naive cells, CXCR3-positive naive cells showed more hydrophobic TRB CDR3s. CXCR3-negative and CXCR3-positive naive cells shared comparable TRBV-TRBJ usage, but memory cells did not.

With UMI labels, 5' RACE was used to prepare the TRB cDNA libraries. TCRdb reprocessed the 5' RACE reads and stores each CDR3 protein as one record, lacking DNA. Reported are about 130,000 distinct CDR3 sequences; the ten largest clones contain about 0.3%. Specimen: naive CXCR3- CD8+ T cells from blood. The subset: CD45RO-CCR7+CD27+CD95- naive CD8+ T cells lacking CXCR3 (TNR3-). The TCR originated in a human donor in good health. Some clones in this sample may be carry-over from other donors' samples. The chain has TRBV7-2 and TRBJ1-1. The CDR3 sequence: CASSSVGYTEAFF.